This TCR beta chain was observed in a study of T cells after somatic rescue of genetic block (dated by TCRdb to 2020 to 2022). Context from the whole study: What the study looked at was long-term robustness, specifically in a T-cell system that came about through somatic rescue of a genetic block in T-cell development.

The library was prepared using the immunoSEQ multiplex PCR assay. TCRdb mirrors the immuneACCESS table, restricted to in-frame sequences. Some clones are absent from its copies; in checked studies, under half trace to an unresolved V gene, and the reason for the others is unknown. The sample table shows 110,000 or so clones, and 75% to 95% are seen once. The ten most abundant clones make up roughly 1.5% of the sample. A word on this clone: What antigen it recognizes has not been identified. No base quality information exists; no much larger clone differs at one position.

The germline V gene yields LGHNA for CDR1 and YSLEER for CDR2. V is pruned by 1 base and J by 0 bases, leaving 6 bases of the junction without a gene match. There are 16 amino acids in the CDR3, from cysteine to phenylalanine inclusive. Only the CDR3 portion is preserved as DNA: 48 bases, with reading frame beginning at the first base. This receptor was obtained from a woman under 30. Sequenced: peripheral blood mononuclear cells (PBMCs). This chain joins TRBV4-3 to TRBJ2-7; TRBD1 lines up with 7 middle nucleotides. CDR3 protein: CASSQGPGQNSYEQYF. The DNA sequence reads TGCGCCAGCAGCCAAGGACCGGGACAGAACTCCTACGAGCAGTACTTC.